The rows below give T cell receptor beta chains drawn from one sample of a study of cytomegalovirus exposure and HLA in healthy donors. TCRdb's copy holds only in-frame clones and misses some; the assay was immunoSEQ multiplex PCR. Among 150,000 to 200,000 clones listed, around 79% were seen once. Sequenced sample: PBMCs. These TCRs come from a woman between 50 and 59 years old in good health and CMV-seronegative. Both conserved end residues are part of each CDR3. D genes are given only for firm matches. Size tells how often a clone was seen (once, few, many) or the class of an expanded clone, and some rows leave it out.

size	J	length	V	D	CDR3	DNA
once	TRBJ2-7	14	TRBV5-1	.	CASGRGGGRYEQYF	TGCGCCAGCGGCCGGGGAGGGGGTCGGTACGAGCAGTACTTC
.	TRBJ1-2	14	TRBV6-1	.	CASSEGWGGYGYTF	TGTGCCAGCAGTGAAGGATGGGGCGGCTATGGCTACACCTTC
.	TRBJ1-5	15	TRBV10-3	TRBD1	CAIREDREGNQPQHF	TGTGCCATCAGAGAGGACAGGGAGGGCAATCAGCCCCAGCATTTT
.	TRBJ1-1	15	TRBV4-2	TRBD1	CASSQEQQGAGEAFF	TGTGCCAGCAGCCAAGAGCAACAGGGGGCCGGTGAAGCTTTCTTT
.	TRBJ2-2	17	TRBV7-2	TRBD1	CASSQQGARTNTGELFF	TGTGCCAGCAGCCAGCAGGGGGCCAGAACGAACACCGGGGAGCTGTTTTTT
.	TRBJ2-7	14	TRBV4-3	.	CASSRAGQPYEQYF	TGCGCCAGCAGCCGAGCTGGACAGCCCTACGAGCAGTACTTC
.	TRBJ1-1	14	TRBV19	.	CASSIDSQNTEAFF	TGTGCCAGTAGTATAGATTCCCAGAACACTGAAGCTTTCTTT
.	TRBJ2-5	15	TRBV7-3	TRBD2	CASSLKRGAQETQYF	TGTGCCAGCAGCTTAAAGCGGGGGGCACAAGAGACCCAGTACTTC
few	TRBJ1-1	14	TRBV9	.	CASSSGRENTEAFF	TGTGCCAGCAGTTCCGGACGGGAGAACACTGAAGCTTTCTTT
.	TRBJ1-4	15	TRBV6-5	.	CASRPDTRPNEKLFF	TGTGCCAGCAGGCCCGACACTAGGCCCAATGAAAAACTGTTTTTT
.	TRBJ2-4	16	TRBV18	TRBD2	CASSPLETSGGNIQYF	TGTGCCAGCTCACCACTTGAGACTAGCGGGGGAAACATTCAGTACTTC
.	TRBJ2-1	14	TRBV19	TRBD1	CASSIGTGYNEQFF	TGTGCCAGTAGTATCGGGACAGGGTACAATGAGCAGTTCTTC
.	TRBJ1-1	16	TRBV4-1	TRBD1	CASSVGQGALNTEAFF	TGCGCCAGCAGCGTGGGGCAGGGGGCCCTGAACACTGAAGCTTTCTTT
.	TRBJ2-7	18	TRBV5-6	TRBD2	CASSQGLAGGGVSYEQYF	TGTGCCAGCAGCCAGGGACTAGCGGGGGGCGGGGTCTCCTACGAGCAGTACTTC
.	TRBJ1-2	16	TRBV5-6	.	CASSYPGVDSTYGYTF	TGTGCCAGCAGCTACCCAGGGGTAGACAGCACCTATGGCTACACCTTC
.	TRBJ1-2	14	TRBV4-3	.	CASSQLDSPYGYTF	TGCGCCAGCAGCCAACTAGACAGCCCCTATGGCTACACCTTC
.	TRBJ2-5	13	TRBV5-6	TRBD2	CASGDYPQETQYF	TGTGCCAGCGGGGACTACCCCCAAGAGACCCAGTACTTC
.	TRBJ1-1	14	TRBV18	.	CASSPQGVNTEAFF	TGTGCCAGCTCACCCCAGGGCGTGAACACTGAAGCTTTCTTT
.	TRBJ2-4	15	TRBV6-5	.	CASSYGGDTKNIQYF	TGTGCCAGCAGTTATGGCGGGGATACAAAAAACATTCAGTACTTC
.	TRBJ1-3	14	TRBV5-1	.	CASSSQGSGNTIYF	TGCGCCAGCAGCTCCCAGGGTTCTGGAAACACCATATATTTT
.	TRBJ1-2	14	TRBV27	TRBD1	CATSRYSGGYGYTF	TGTGCCACGTCCCGCTACTCAGGGGGATATGGCTACACCTTC
.	TRBJ2-7	15	TRBV18	.	CASSPIQERGYEQYF	TGTGCCAGCTCACCAATCCAGGAAAGGGGCTACGAGCAGTACTTC
.	TRBJ2-1	18	TRBV1	.	CTSSNPGTSYCSYNEQFF	TGCACCAGCAGCAATCCCGGGACATCGTACTGCTCCTACAATGAGCAGTTCTTC
once	TRBJ1-3	15	TRBV19	TRBD1	CASTVDRGSGNTIYF	TGTGCCAGTACCGTGGACAGGGGGTCTGGAAACACCATATATTTT
.	TRBJ1-1	16	TRBV19	TRBD1	CASRIQGAGADTEAFF	TGTGCCAGTAGGATACAGGGGGCCGGGGCGGACACTGAAGCTTTCTTT
.	TRBJ2-1	16	TRBV28	.	CASALGGISSYNEQFF	TGTGCCAGCGCCTTAGGGGGAATAAGCTCCTACAATGAGCAGTTCTTC
.	TRBJ2-7	15	TRBV5-8	.	CASSLAGQTFYEQYF	TGTGCCAGCAGCTTGGCGGGACAAACCTTCTACGAGCAGTACTTC
.	TRBJ1-2	13	TRBV5-1	.	CASSLVQDYGYTF	TGCGCCAGCAGCTTGGTACAGGACTATGGCTACACCTTC
.	TRBJ1-4	15	TRBV9	.	CASSGGGGLNEKLFF	TGTGCCAGCAGCGGGGGGGGAGGTCTTAATGAAAAACTGTTTTTT
.	TRBJ2-7	13	TRBV10-3	.	CAIKDETSYEQYF	TGTGCCATCAAAGACGAGACTTCCTACGAGCAGTACTTC
.	TRBJ2-5	15	TRBV11-1	TRBD2	CASTSGTSDQETQYF	TGTGCCAGCACCTCTGGGACTAGCGACCAAGAGACCCAGTACTTC
few	TRBJ2-7	13	TRBV13	TRBD1	CASSWTGGYEQYF	TGTGCCAGCAGCTGGACAGGGGGATACGAGCAGTACTTC
.	TRBJ1-4	15	TRBV5-1	.	CASSLYRGEEEKLFF	TGCGCCAGCAGCTTGTACCGGGGGGAAGAGGAAAAACTGTTTTTT
.	TRBJ2-7	14	TRBV19	.	CASSAYSGPYEQYF	TGTGCCAGTAGTGCTTATAGCGGACCCTACGAGCAGTACTTC
.	TRBJ1-6	14	TRBV6-5	TRBD1	CASSRQGFLGALHF	TGTGCCAGCAGTAGACAGGGCTTTCTTGGAGCCCTCCACTTT
.	TRBJ2-7	13	TRBV27	.	CASSLGLKYEQYF	TGTGCCAGCAGTTTGGGACTTAAATACGAGCAGTACTTC
.	TRBJ2-5	12	TRBV29-1	.	CSVGTAQETQYF	TGCAGCGTTGGGACAGCCCAAGAGACCCAGTACTTC
.	TRBJ1-1	14	TRBV6-1	TRBD1	CASTRTGQGTEAFF	TGTGCCAGCACTAGAACGGGACAGGGAACTGAAGCTTTCTTT
.	TRBJ2-7	14	TRBV5-1	TRBD1	CASSRDRGTYEQYF	TGCGCCAGCAGCCGAGACAGGGGTACCTACGAGCAGTACTTC
few	TRBJ1-4	14	TRBV6-1	TRBD1	CASSRDRGNEKLFF	TGTGCCAGCAGTCGGGACAGGGGGAATGAAAAACTGTTTTTT
few	TRBJ1-1	14	TRBV2	.	CASSVEGVDSEAFF	TGTGCCAGCAGTGTGGAGGGCGTCGATTCTGAAGCTTTCTTT
.	TRBJ1-6	13	TRBV27	.	CASSFNQNSPLHF	TGTGCCAGCAGTTTTAATCAGAATTCACCCCTCCACTTT
.	TRBJ2-4	12	TRBV4-2	.	CASSQDSGHRYF	TGTGCCAGCAGCCAAGATTCAGGCCACCGCTACTTC
.	TRBJ2-4	17	TRBV4-2	TRBD2	CASSPHGTILAKNIQYF	TGTGCCAGCAGCCCTCATGGGACTATTCTAGCCAAAAACATTCAGTACTTC
.	TRBJ1-1	18	TRBV4-3	TRBD1	CASSPTGTGGSMDTEAFF	TGCGCCAGCAGCCCGACCGGGACAGGGGGGTCTATGGACACTGAAGCTTTCTTT
.	TRBJ1-5	15	TRBV19	TRBD1	CASRTREQGNQPQHF	TGTGCCAGTAGAACGCGGGAACAGGGGAATCAGCCCCAGCATTTT
.	TRBJ2-7	16	TRBV7-9	TRBD2	CASSPLGLAGSYEQYF	TGTGCCAGCAGCCCCCTGGGACTAGCGGGCTCCTACGAGCAGTACTTC
.	TRBJ1-1	11	TRBV29-1	TRBD1	CSVGQALEAFF	TGCAGCGTAGGACAGGCGTTGGAAGCTTTCTTT
.	TRBJ2-3	15	TRBV25-1	.	CASSQPAGRTDTQYF	TGTGCCAGCAGCCAGCCGGCGGGTCGCACAGATACGCAGTATTTT
.	TRBJ2-1	15	TRBV5-1	TRBD2	CASSKGLAGGNEQFF	TGCGCCAGCAGCAAGGGACTAGCGGGAGGCAATGAGCAGTTCTTC
.	TRBJ1-3	14	TRBV29-1	TRBD1	CSVEVGTVGNTIYF	TGCAGCGTTGAAGTCGGGACAGTTGGAAACACCATATATTTT
.	TRBJ1-2	14	TRBV4-1	TRBD1	CASSWDRANYGYTF	TGCGCCAGCAGCTGGGACAGGGCCAACTATGGCTACACCTTC
once	TRBJ2-5	16	TRBV13	TRBD2	CASSLRGTSGSETQYF	TGTGCCAGCAGCTTAAGGGGGACTAGCGGGAGTGAGACCCAGTACTTC
.	TRBJ1-1	13	TRBV11-2	.	CASSRTENTEAFF	TGTGCCAGCAGCAGGACAGAGAACACTGAAGCTTTCTTT
.	TRBJ2-5	12	TRBV5-4	.	CASSFTRETQYF	TGTGCCAGCAGCTTCACCAGAGAGACCCAGTACTTC
few	TRBJ1-1	17	TRBV5-6	.	CASSPTPTGLGGTEAFF	TGTGCCAGCAGCCCAACACCGACGGGGTTGGGAGGCACTGAAGCTTTCTTT
.	TRBJ1-6	14	TRBV9	.	CASSSLTSGSPLHF	TGTGCCAGCAGCTCCCTAACCTCGGGTTCACCCCTCCACTTT
.	TRBJ2-1	15	TRBV11-3	TRBD2	CASSSSRGEGVEQFF	TGTGCCAGCAGCTCCTCCCGGGGGGAGGGTGTTGAGCAGTTCTTC
once	TRBJ1-3	15	TRBV28	.	CASRTGPLSGNTIYF	TGTGCCAGCAGGACAGGTCCACTCTCTGGAAACACCATATATTTT